This T cell receptor (beta chain) was profiled in a study of control samples from healthy donors and cancer patients. The V gene's germline CDR1 is SGHTA and CDR2 FQGNSA. The CDR3 length is 15 residues. V shed 6 bases, J shed 4 bases, and the junction held 10 bases outside the gene matches. Data came from immunoSEQ multiplex PCR; TCRdb stores just in-frame clones and leaves some out. The sample contains some 120,000 clones, around nine tenths of which appear only once. This TCR came from a man between 25 and 39 years old in good health. The sample was blood. The chain recombines TRBV7-2 with TRBJ1-2, with 8 nucleotides matching TRBD1. CDR3 region: CASSSGQVHPYGYTF. DNA for the CDR3: TGTGCCAGCAGTTCGGGACAGGTCCATCCCTATGGCTACACCTTC.